The T cell receptor (beta chain) described here comes from a study of blood T cells in healthy people across ages. Overall study results and limits: CMV status of donors was unknown, possibly confounding expanded clonotype changes.

Germline lookup yields CDR1 MDHEN and CDR2 SYDVKM. The CDR3 covers 17 residues. V lost 3 bases, J lost 7 bases, and 22 bases lay in between. With respect to this clonotype: No antigen is known for it.

A J-beta primer mix and a sample-barcoded 5' primer were used in a second PCR of roughly 6 to 11 cycles. TCRdb reprocessed the 5' RACE reads via MiXCR and lists one record per CDR3 protein. The table lists hundreds of thousands of distinct CDR3 sequences, about 42% of them singletons, with about a fifth in the top ten. The chain joins TRBV28 to TRBJ2-1; D possibly corresponds to TRBD2 (7 bases). The TCR sequence derives from a man in his 60s in good health. Sequencing input: blood. The CDR3 DNA reads TGTGCCAGCAGTTTGATCCTAGCGGACTATACAGGGAATGAGCAGTTCTTC. This codes for CASSLILADYTGNEQFF. The whole variable domain, filled in from reference TRBV28 and TRBJ2-1, reads DVKVTQSSRYLVKRTGEKVFLECVQDMDHENMFWYRQDPGLGLRLIYFSYDVKMKEKGDIPEGYSVSREKKERFSLILESASTNQTSMYLCASSLILADYTGNEQFFGPGTRLTVL.